What follows is one T cell receptor (beta chain) and its context. This receptor's antigen is unknown. No clone much larger than this one lies a single base away; base qualities are absent. The donors were healthy, HIV-negative adults who had no recently reported acute infections or vaccinations. Every donor was a Caucasian adult residing in Nashville, Tennessee, USA. CD4+ T cells were enriched by magnetic negative selection; naive cells were then positively selected on CD45RA, and the negative fraction formed the memory subset. Blood was obtained by leukapheresis, after which PBMCs were separated by Ficoll-Histopaque density gradient centrifugation and cryopreserved in liquid nitrogen vapor phase. Analytical flow cytometry was used to check the purity and quantity of each magnetically sorted T cell population. Each sorted fraction had its genomic DNA isolated and then quantified by UV absorbance on a Nanodrop 2000c.

The data stem from a study of shared clonotypes between healthy human individuals (dated by TCRdb to between 2020 and 2021). Some background on the complete study: The cohort included a few men and a couple of women between 18 and 49 years of age. To estimate repertoire size and how much clonotype sharing occurs between individuals, the study deeply sequenced the blood TCR repertoires of roughly 5 healthy adults. For each donor, three plates each were used for CD4 naive and CD4 memory, two plates were used for CD8 naive, and one plate was used for CD8 memory. Between about 0.94 and 8.9 billion PBMCs per donor were obtained by leukapheresis. To increase sequencing depth and limit assay-specific biases, different laboratories used diverse techniques to prepare libraries and sequence TCR repertoires. What the study reported, not specific to this receptor: Sharing across four donors was observed for approximately 4.6% of naive CD4, over 3% of naive CD8, about 2.3% of memory CD4, and about 0.38% of memory CD8 clonotypes. Sampling was limited to blood, and TCR repertoires in tissue likely differ from TCR repertoires in blood. Estimated clonotype richness was generally larger for naive than for memory subsets. Based on pairwise subsampling, the degree of clonotype sharing among donors was expected to be affected by sequencing depth. Compared with non-shared clonotypes, clonotypes shared by all four sorted-subset donors had higher generation probabilities. Because the study included a small number of donors, the genetic and exposure-history diversity represented was limited. Rarefaction of sorted-subset datasets indicated incomplete sequencing despite the large sequencing depth.

Using the deep immunoSEQ assay, multiplex PCR amplified TCR CDR3 regions from genomic DNA. Genomic DNA extracted from each cell subset was distributed evenly over all wells of several immunoSEQ 96-well plates, and each plate served as one replicate. Each replicate PCR for sorted subsets received roughly 200 ng genomic DNA, equal to about 30,000 T cell genomes. Purified libraries were measured with a Qubit 3.0 fluorometer, size-checked on a Bioanalyzer 2100, and measured again with the KAPA Library Quantification kit. Each immunoSEQ 96-well plate was sequenced on its own single-read 150-cycle Illumina NextSeq 550 flow cell. In the authors' own workflow: Because the immunoSEQ output included only junctional sequences and no quality scores, the filtering could not be the same as the filtering used for full-length reads. Sequences were annotated with PyIR, a Python wrapper for IgBLAST v1.9, and V/J genes and CDR3 were assigned using IMGT germline references. Any read was removed if the V/J assignment was weak (E-value above 1e-6), the CDR3 was missing, or the read contained stop codons, out-of-frame junctions, or ambiguous translated residues. V3J clonotypes were defined as sequences sharing an identical inferred V gene, J gene, and CDR3 amino acid sequence. The percentage overlap between two repertoires was calculated by dividing the number of shared unique clonotypes by the size of the smaller repertoire. RTK rarefaction, the Chao1 estimator, and Recon v2.1 estimates of unobserved clonotypes were used to assess repertoire richness. Generation probabilities were computed with OLGA for all TCRbeta clonotypes obtained by the gDNA method from several donors. TCRdb took over this immuneACCESS table, retaining in-frame rearrangements with V and J assigned. Such tables are incomplete; in checked studies, under half of the missing clones stem from an unresolved V gene, and the remainder is unexplained. V, J and clone size were drawn from that table, and D and trimming were deduced from the DNA. The sample includes about 2 million clones, with roughly 94% observed a single time. The leading ten clones occupy more than 0.1% of the sample.

Taken from cysteine to phenylalanine, the CDR3 has 16 residues. Only the CDR3 portion is preserved as DNA: 48 bases, with reading frame beginning at the first base. A distance of 13 bases separates the germline ends of V and J, which lose 4 bases and 0 bases respectively. Reading the germline V gene gives CDR1 MNHEY and CDR2 SVGAGI. The sequenced material came from naive CD4+ T cells sorted from blood. The sample's cell subset or site, from its label and the paper: CD45RA+ positively selected. The rearrangement combines TRBV6-5 with TRBJ2-4; matching of 6 bases hints at TRBD1 as the D gene. The sequence was collected from a man younger than 35 in good health. The nucleotides read TGTGCCAGCAGTTCGATGGGGGCGGGAGCCAAAAACATTCAGTACTTC. It translates to CASSSMGAGAKNIQYF.